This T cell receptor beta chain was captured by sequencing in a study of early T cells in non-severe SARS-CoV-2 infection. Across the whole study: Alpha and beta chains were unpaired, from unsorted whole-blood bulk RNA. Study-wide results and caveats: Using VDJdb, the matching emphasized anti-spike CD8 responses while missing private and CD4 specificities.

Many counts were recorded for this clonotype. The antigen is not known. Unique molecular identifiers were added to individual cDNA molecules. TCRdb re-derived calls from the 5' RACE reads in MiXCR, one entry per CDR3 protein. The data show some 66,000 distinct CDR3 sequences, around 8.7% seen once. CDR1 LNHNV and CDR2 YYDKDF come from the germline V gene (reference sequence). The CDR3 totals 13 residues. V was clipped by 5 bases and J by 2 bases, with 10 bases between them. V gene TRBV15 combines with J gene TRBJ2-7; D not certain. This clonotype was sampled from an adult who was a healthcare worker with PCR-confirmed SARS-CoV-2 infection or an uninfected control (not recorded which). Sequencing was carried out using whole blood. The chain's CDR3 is CATSRLRAYEQYF. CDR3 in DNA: TGTGCCACCAGCCGTCTACGTGCCTACGAGCAGTACTTC.